The 13 T cell receptor beta chains listed next were all sequenced from one sample in a study of T-cell memory formation after mild COVID-19. Using its own MiXCR run on the 5' RACE reads, TCRdb lists one record per CDR3 protein. The top ten clones hold under 0.95% of a sample with 35,000 to 40,000 distinct CDR3 sequences, around 6.1% of them seen once. Sequenced sample: PBMCs or a T cell subset sorted from them (not recorded which). These receptors all come from an adult who had mild COVID-19 (a few samples of this study predate the infection). Cell type and time point are not known.

By sample share, this clonotype is medium-sized. The J gene is TRBJ2-1, the V gene TRBV7-2; D unclear. CDR1 is SGHTA, CDR2 FQGNSA, per germline. This CDR3 is 14 amino acids long. Trimming left V 6 bases short and J 8 bases short, with 17 bases between. This CDR3 is CASSHATSRDEQFF. As DNA, the CDR3 is TGTGCCAGCAGTCACGCAACATCTAGGGATGAGCAGTTCTTC.

This clonotype was recorded at least ten times. CDR3 loop: CSAQGGLGSYEQYF. The CDR3, as DNA: TGCAGTGCCCAAGGGGGGTTGGGCTCCTACGAGCAGTACTTC. The V call is TRBV20-1, the J call TRBJ2-7; either TRBD1 or TRBD2 may supply D (6 bases each). Germline assignment: CDR1 DFQATT and CDR2 SNEGSKA (reference sequence). With 6 bases removed from V and 0 bases from J, the gap between germline ends came to 15 bases. The CDR3 runs to 14 residues.

Only a few counts were recorded for this clonotype. V is TRBV20-1 and J is TRBJ1-5; perhaps TRBD1 as D (5 bases). CDR3 length: 17 amino acids. V was clipped by 3 bases and J by 4 bases, with 22 bases between them. Germline V gene sequence: CDR1 DFQATT, CDR2 SNEGSKA (reference sequence). The CDR3 sequence is CSASSSRGERINQPQHF. The CDR3 bases are TGCAGTGCTAGTTCGAGTAGGGGCGAACGAATTAATCAGCCCCAGCATTTT.

The table lists this clonotype with many counts. V usage is TRBV7-2 and J usage is TRBJ2-7; TRBD1 agrees at 7 bases. The germline V gene has CDR1 SGHTA and CDR2 FQGNSA. This CDR3 is built from 12 residues. V shed 5 bases and J 6 bases; nucleotides not matched to a gene: 4. This chain's CDR3 is CASSPTGSEQYF. The CDR3 bases are TGTGCCAGCAGCCCGACAGGGTCCGAGCAGTACTTC.

This clonotype was picked up many times. The chain joins TRBV6-5 to TRBJ2-7; a possible D gene is TRBD1 (5 bases). Germline loops: CDR1 MNHEY, CDR2 SVGAGI. Trimming stripped 10 bases from V and 4 bases from J, with 14 bases between. This CDR3 spans 12 amino acids. CDR3 DNA sequence: TGTGCCACCAAGGGGATGGGTTACGAGCAGTACTTC. Protein product: CATKGMGYEQYF.

This clonotype was detected a few times. The CDR3 DNA follows: TGTGCCAGCAGCCGGACACACGCTGGAAACACTGAAGCTTTCTTT. Translating it yields CASSRTHAGNTEAFF. V gene TRBV3-1 combines with J gene TRBJ1-1, with D perhaps matching TRBD1 (5 bases). Germline-derived CDR1 and CDR2 are LGHDT and YNNKEL (reference sequence). V lost 4 bases, J lost 2 bases, and 14 bases lay in between. This CDR3 is 15 amino acids long.

This clonotype was seen repeatedly, ten times or more. The gene calls are TRBV11-1 and TRBJ2-1; a weak D match, TRBD2 (6 bases). Germline V CDR1 and CDR2: SGHAT, FQDESV (reference sequence). V dropped 8 bases and J dropped 9 bases, with 20 bases sitting between them. The CDR3 runs to 14 residues. CDR3 loop: CASRETSASSEQFF. Written as DNA, the CDR3 is TGTGCCAGCCGGGAGACTAGTGCATCCAGTGAGCAGTTCTTC.

This clonotype has at least ten counts. This chain links TRBV7-2 with TRBJ2-1, with a tentative D call TRBD2 (6 bases). This CDR3 has 14 residues. Germline assignment: CDR1 SGHTA and CDR2 FQGNSA. V gave up 5 bases and J gave up 1 base, with 9 bases separating them. CDR3 amino acids: CASSREFSYNEQFF. The CDR3 nucleotides are TGTGCCAGCAGCCGGGAGTTTTCCTACAATGAGCAGTTCTTC.

This clonotype has only a few counts. The V gene is TRBV20-1, the J gene TRBJ1-1, with D perhaps matching TRBD1 (6 bases). Per germline, CDR1 DFQATT and CDR2 SNEGSKA (reference sequence). Trimming pared 5 bases from V and 0 bases from J, leaving 13 bases between. The CDR3 is 14 amino acids. Here the CDR3 DNA reads TGCAGTGCTCCCGGACAGTTGATGAACACTGAAGCTTTCTTT. Protein sequence: CSAPGQLMNTEAFF.

In its sample, this clonotype was seen many times. V usage is TRBV4-1 and J usage is TRBJ2-1; TRBD2 aligns across 11 bases. With 1 base clipped from V and 5 bases from J, the junction kept 10 bases outside the gene matches. The CDR3 has 18 amino acids. Germline V gene data show CDR1 as MGHRA and CDR2 as YSYEKL. CDR3: CASSQGSLTSGTHNEQFF. CDR3 coding DNA: TGCGCCAGCAGCCAAGGGTCTCTGACTAGCGGGACCCACAATGAGCAGTTCTTC.

Only a few counts were recorded for this clonotype. This chain links TRBV7-2 with TRBJ2-7; no clear D. CDR1 is SGHTA and CDR2 is FQGNSA in the germline V gene. The V end was cut by 4 bases, the J end by 2 bases, with 6 bases between. The CDR3 runs to 12 residues. The CDR3 sequence is CASSSPAYEQYF. The CDR3 nucleotides read TGTGCCAGCAGCTCACCCGCCTACGAGCAGTACTTC.

This clonotype was detected ten times or more. The chain links TRBV5-1 to TRBJ2-2; TRBD1 agrees at 7 bases. This CDR3 is built from 14 residues. Germline trimming cut 5 bases from V and 4 bases from J; bases unmatched to any gene: 5. In germline, CDR1 is SGHRS, CDR2 YFSETQ. CDR3 residues: CASRFGQATGELFF. The CDR3 bases are TGCGCCAGCAGATTCGGACAGGCCACCGGGGAGCTGTTTTTT.

This clonotype turned up a few times. The V call is TRBV6-1, the J call TRBJ2-7; a possible D gene is TRBD2 (6 bases). Germline V gives CDR1 MNHNS, CDR2 SASEGT. The CDR3 extends over 15 amino acids. The germline V and J ends were trimmed by 6 bases and 5 bases, with 20 bases remaining between them. The CDR3 nucleotides read TGTGCCAGCAGCACCGGAGGGGTACGGGCTAACGAGCAGTACTTC. It is translated as CASSTGGVRANEQYF.